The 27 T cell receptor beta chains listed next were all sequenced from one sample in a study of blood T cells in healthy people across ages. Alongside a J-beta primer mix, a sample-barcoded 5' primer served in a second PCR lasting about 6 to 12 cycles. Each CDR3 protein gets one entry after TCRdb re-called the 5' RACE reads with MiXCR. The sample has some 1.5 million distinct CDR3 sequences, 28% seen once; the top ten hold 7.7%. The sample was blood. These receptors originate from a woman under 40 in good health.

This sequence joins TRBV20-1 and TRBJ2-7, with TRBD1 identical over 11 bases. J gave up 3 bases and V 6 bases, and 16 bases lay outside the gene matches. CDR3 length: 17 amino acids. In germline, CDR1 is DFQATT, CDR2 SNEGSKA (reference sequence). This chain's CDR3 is CSATGTGGSTPLYEQYF. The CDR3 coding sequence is TGCAGTGCCACCGGGACAGGGGGAAGTACCCCCCTCTACGAGCAGTACTTC.

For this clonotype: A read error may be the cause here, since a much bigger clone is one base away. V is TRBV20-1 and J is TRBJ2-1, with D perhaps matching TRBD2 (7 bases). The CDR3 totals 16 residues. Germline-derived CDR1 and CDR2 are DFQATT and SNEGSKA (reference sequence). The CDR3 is CSAHPSGGFRGNEQIF. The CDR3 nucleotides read TGCAGTGCCCACCCCTCGGGGGGCTTTCGGGGCAATGAGCAGATCTTC.

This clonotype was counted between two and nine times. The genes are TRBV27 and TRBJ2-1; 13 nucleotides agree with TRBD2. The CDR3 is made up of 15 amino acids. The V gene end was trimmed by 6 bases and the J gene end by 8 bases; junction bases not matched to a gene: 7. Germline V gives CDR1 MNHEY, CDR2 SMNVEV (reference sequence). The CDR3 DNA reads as TGTGCCAGCAGAAAAGGACTAGCGGGAGATGATGAGCAGTTCTTC. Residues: CASRKGLAGDDEQFF.

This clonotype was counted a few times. The CDR3 reads CASSFRRDDNEQFF. In nucleotides, the CDR3 is TGTGCCAGCAGTTTCCGACGGGACGACAATGAGCAGTTCTTC. This chain joins TRBV6-6 and TRBJ2-1; perhaps D is TRBD1 or TRBD2 (5 bases each). Germline values: CDR1 MNHNY, CDR2 SVGAGI (reference sequence). The CDR3 extends over 14 amino acids. Between the trimmed V and J ends, which lost 4 bases and 5 bases, there was a span of 12 bases.

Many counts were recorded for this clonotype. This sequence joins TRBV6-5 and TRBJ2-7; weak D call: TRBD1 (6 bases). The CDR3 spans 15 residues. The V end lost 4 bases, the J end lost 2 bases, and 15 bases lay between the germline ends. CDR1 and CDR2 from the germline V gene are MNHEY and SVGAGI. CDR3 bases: TGTGCCAGCAGTTCAATAGACAGGCCACCCTACGAGCAGTACTTC. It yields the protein CASSSIDRPPYEQYF.

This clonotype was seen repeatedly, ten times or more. CDR3 loop: CASSLGTRTYEQYF. The CDR3 DNA sequence: TGTGCCAGCAGCTTAGGAACGCGGACCTACGAGCAGTACTTC. The genes are TRBV7-2 and TRBJ2-7; D uncertain. This CDR3 contains 14 residues. Germline values: CDR1 SGHTA, CDR2 FQGNSA. V shed 1 base and J shed 2 bases, with 9 bases lying between them. Full variable domain (missing parts from reference TRBV7-2 and TRBJ2-7): GAGVSQSPSNKVTEKGKDVELRCDPISGHTALYWYRQSLGQGLEFLIYFQGNSAPDKSGLPSDRFSAERTGGSVSTLTIQRTQQEDSAVYLCASSLGTRTYEQYFGPGTRLTVT.

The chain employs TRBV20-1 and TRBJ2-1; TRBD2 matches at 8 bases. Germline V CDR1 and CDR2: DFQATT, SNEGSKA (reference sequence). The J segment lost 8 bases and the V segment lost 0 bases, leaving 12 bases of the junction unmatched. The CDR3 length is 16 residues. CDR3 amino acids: CSARDDGRALGDEQFF. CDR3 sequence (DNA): TGCAGTGCTAGAGATGACGGGAGGGCCTTGGGGGATGAGCAGTTCTTC.

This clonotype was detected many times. In nucleotides, the CDR3 is TGCGCCAGCAGTGAGTCCGGGGGCGGAGAAAATGAGCAGTTCTTC. This sequence encodes CASSESGGGENEQFF. The chain joins TRBV10-2 to TRBJ2-1; D assignment may be TRBD1 or TRBD2 (6 bases each). CDR3 length: 15 residues. Germline V gives CDR1 WSHSY, CDR2 SAAADI. Trimming left V 0 bases short and J 7 bases short, with 13 bases between.

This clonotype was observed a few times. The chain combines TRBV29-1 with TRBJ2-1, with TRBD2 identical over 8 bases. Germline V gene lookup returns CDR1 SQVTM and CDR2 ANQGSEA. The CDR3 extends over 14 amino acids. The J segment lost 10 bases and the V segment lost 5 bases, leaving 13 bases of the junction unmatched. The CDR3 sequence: CSVKTLAVGWEQFF. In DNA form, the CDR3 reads TGCAGCGTTAAAACACTAGCGGTAGGGTGGGAGCAGTTCTTC.

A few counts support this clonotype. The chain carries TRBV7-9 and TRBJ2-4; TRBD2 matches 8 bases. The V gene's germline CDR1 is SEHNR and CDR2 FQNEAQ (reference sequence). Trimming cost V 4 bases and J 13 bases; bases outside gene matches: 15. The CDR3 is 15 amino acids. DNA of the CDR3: TGTGCCAGCAGCTCATTCGCGGGGGGAGCCTACGGGCAGTACTTC. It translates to CASSSFAGGAYGQYF.

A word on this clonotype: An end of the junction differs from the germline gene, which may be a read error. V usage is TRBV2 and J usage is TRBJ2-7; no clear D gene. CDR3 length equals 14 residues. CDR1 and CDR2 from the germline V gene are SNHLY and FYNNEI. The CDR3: CASNSGPVSYEQHF. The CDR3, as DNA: TGTGCCAGCAATAGTGGGCCCGTCTCCTACGAGCAGCACTTC.

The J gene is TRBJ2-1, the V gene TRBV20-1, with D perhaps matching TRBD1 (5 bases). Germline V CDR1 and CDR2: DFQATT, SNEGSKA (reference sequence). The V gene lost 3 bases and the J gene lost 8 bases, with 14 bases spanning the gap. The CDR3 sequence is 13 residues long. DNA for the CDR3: TGCAGTGCTAGTCGTGGGGCCGTGGATGAGCAGTTCTTC. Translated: CSASRGAVDEQFF.

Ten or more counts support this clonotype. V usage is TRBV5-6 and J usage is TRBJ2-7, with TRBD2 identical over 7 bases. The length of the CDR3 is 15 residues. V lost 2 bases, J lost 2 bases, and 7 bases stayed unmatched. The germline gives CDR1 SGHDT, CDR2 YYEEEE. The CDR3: CASSFYTSATYEQYF. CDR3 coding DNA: TGTGCCAGCAGCTTCTATACTAGCGCTACCTACGAGCAGTACTTC.

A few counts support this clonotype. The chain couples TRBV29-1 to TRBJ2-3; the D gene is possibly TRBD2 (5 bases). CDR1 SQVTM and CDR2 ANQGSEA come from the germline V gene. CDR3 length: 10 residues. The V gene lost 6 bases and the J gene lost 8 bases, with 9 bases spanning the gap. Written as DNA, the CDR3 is TGCAGCGTCGCGGAGGTTACGCAGTATTTT. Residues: CSVAEVTQYF.

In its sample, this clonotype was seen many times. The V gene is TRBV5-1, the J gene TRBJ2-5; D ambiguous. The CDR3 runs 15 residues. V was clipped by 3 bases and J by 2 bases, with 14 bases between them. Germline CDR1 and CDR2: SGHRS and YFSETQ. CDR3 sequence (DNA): TGCGCCAGCAGCTCCGTTTTAGGGTTTCAAGAGACCCAGTACTTC. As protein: CASSSVLGFQETQYF.

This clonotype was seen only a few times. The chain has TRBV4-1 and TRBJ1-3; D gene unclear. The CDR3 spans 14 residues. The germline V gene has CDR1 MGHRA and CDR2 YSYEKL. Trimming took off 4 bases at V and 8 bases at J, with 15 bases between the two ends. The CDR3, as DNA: TGCGCCAGCAGCCCCAATGGGAGATGGGACACCATATATTTT. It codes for CASSPNGRWDTIYF.

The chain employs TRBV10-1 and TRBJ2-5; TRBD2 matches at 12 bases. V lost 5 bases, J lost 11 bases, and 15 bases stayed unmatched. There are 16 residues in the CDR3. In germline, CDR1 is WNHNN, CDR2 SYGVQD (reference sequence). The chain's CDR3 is CASSPRLAGAMNEQYF. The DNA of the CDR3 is TGCGCCAGCAGTCCCAGACTAGCGGGAGCCATGAATGAGCAGTACTTC.

DNA of the CDR3: TGTGCCAGCAGTGAACCGACAGATATTTCCACTGAAGCTTTCTTT. Translated, it gives CASSEPTDISTEAFF. The chain couples TRBV6-1 to TRBJ1-1, with D possibly TRBD1 on 5 matching bases. From germline, CDR1 is MNHNS and CDR2 SASEGT. The CDR3 contains 15 residues. Trimming shortened V by 2 bases and J by 4 bases, and 14 bases separated the two germline ends.

The CDR3, as DNA: TGTGCCAGCAGCGCGGGACAGCCTATTAACACTGAAGCTTTCTTT. Protein sequence: CASSAGQPINTEAFF. This sequence joins TRBV9 and TRBJ1-1, with 7 positions matching TRBD1. This CDR3 is built from 15 residues. Germline V gives CDR1 SGDLS, CDR2 YYNGEE. J was trimmed by 2 bases and V by 3 bases; bases with no gene match: 7.

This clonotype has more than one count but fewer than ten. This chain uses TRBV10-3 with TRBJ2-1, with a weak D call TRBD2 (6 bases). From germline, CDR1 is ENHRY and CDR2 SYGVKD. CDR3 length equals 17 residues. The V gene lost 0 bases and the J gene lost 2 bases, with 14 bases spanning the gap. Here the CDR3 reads CAISESGRLVPYNEQFF. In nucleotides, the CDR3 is TGTGCCATCAGTGAGTCTGGCCGACTAGTCCCCTACAATGAGCAGTTCTTC.

CDR3 DNA: TGTGCCACCAGTGATGCGAGGGGGGCGCCGGACAATGAGCAGTTCTTC. It yields the protein CATSDARGAPDNEQFF. This chain links TRBV24-1 with TRBJ2-1; D may match TRBD1 or TRBD2 (6 bases each). This CDR3 spans 16 amino acids. Trimming took off 3 bases at V and 5 bases at J, with 16 bases between the two ends. The V gene's germline CDR1 is KGHDR and CDR2 SFDVKD.

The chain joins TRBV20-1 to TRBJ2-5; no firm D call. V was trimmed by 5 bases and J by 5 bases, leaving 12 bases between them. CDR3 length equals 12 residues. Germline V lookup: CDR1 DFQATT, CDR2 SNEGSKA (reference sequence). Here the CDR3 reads CSAGAPGETQYF. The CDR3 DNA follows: TGCAGTGCTGGAGCCCCCGGGGAGACCCAGTACTTC.

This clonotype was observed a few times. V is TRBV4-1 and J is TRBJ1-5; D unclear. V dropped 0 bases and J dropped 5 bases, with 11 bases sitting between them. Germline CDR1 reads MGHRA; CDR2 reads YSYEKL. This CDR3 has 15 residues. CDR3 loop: CASSQEKGLHQPQHF. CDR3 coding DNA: TGCGCCAGCAGCCAAGAAAAGGGCCTGCATCAGCCCCAGCATTTT.

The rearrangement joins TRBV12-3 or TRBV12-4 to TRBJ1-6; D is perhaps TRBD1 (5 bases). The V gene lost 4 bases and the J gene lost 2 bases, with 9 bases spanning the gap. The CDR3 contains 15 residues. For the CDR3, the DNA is TGTGCCAGCAGTTCCCGGGGGGCCTATAATTCACCCCTCCACTTT. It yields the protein CASSSRGAYNSPLHF.

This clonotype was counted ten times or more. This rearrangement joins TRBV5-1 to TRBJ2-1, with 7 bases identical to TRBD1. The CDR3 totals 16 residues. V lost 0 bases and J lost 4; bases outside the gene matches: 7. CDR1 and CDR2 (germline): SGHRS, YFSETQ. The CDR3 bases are TGCGCCAGCAGCTTGGGGGGACAGCCAGGTTACAATGAGCAGTTCTTC. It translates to CASSLGGQPGYNEQFF.

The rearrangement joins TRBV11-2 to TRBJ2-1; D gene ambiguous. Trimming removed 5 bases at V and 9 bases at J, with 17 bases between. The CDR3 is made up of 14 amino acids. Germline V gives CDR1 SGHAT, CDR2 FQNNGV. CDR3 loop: CASSPLTRSVEQFF. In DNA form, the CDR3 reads TGTGCCAGCAGCCCCCTGACAAGGTCGGTTGAGCAGTTCTTC.

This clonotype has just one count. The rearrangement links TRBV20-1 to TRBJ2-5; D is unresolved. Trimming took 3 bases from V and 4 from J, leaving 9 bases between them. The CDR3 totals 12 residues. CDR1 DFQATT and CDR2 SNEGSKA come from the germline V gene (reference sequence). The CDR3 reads CSASLVVETQYF. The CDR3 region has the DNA TGCAGTGCTAGTCTGGTTGTAGAGACCCAGTACTTC.